This TCR beta chain was identified in a study of cytomegalovirus exposure and HLA in healthy donors. Study-level findings and limits: TCR association rates varied by HLA locus in a later analysis, with DRB1 highest and HLA-C lowest.

As to this clone: Its target is not known.

The PCR was carried out with 60 Vbeta primers and 13 Jbeta primers. The protocol was immunoSEQ multiplex PCR, while the TCRdb copy is restricted to in-frame clones and leaves out a portion. The table includes 150,000 to 200,000 clones, roughly 79% detected once. Germline V lookup: CDR1 SGHTA, CDR2 FQGNSA. The CDR3 spans 16 residues. V dropped 1 base and J dropped 2; count of bases not matched to a gene: 6. The sequence was obtained from a woman aged 25 to 39 in good health and CMV-seropositive. The rearrangement uses TRBV7-2 and TRBJ1-2; 8 nucleotides line up with TRBD1. Sequenced: PBMCs. The CDR3 sequence is CASSLGTGTGNYGYTF. The CDR3 DNA follows: TGTGCCAGCAGCTTAGGGACCGGGACAGGCAACTATGGCTACACCTTC.